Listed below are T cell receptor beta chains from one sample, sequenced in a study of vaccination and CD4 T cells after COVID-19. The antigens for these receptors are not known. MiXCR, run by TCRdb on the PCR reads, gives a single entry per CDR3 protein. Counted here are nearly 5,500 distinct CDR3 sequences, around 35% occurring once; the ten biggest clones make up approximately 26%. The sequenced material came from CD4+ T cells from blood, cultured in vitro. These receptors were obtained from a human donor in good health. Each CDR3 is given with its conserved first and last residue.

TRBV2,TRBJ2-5,CASSGTVAETQYF
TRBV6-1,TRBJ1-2,CASSGDIIGYTF
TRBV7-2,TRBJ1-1,CARDRRETNTEAFF
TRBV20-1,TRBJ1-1,CNAKPSLIPAPTGHHTEAFF
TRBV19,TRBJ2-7,CASSLGTSGSATYEQYF
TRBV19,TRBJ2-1,CASKERDRGNEQFF
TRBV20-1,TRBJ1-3,CSASGTYQQESGNTIYF
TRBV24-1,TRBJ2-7,CAKGASSYEQCF
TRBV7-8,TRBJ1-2,CASSSGQVILEGYTF
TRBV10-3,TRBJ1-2,CAISDFWTGYGYTF
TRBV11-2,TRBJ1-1,CASSASGTEAFF
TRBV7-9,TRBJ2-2,CASSLGGGAVGELFF
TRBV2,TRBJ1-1,CASSGNTGRSEAFF
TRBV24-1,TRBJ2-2,CATSDRGQGAAGELFF
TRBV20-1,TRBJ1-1,CSARDRETEAFF
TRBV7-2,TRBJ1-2,CASTLDREASGYTF
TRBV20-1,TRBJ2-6,CSVPSAGANVLTF
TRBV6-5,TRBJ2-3,CASSFSLAGGTDTQYF
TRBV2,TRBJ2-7,CASSVLGTVFEQYF
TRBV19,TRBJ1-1,CASTRVGTEAFF
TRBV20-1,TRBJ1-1,CSALHRDPQEAFF
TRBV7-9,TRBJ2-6,CASSLLGQGAFGANVLTF
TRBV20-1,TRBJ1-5,CSASPGQGVGIQHF
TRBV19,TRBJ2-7,CASTGTGTYEQYF
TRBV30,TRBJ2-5,CAWSAGLALETQYF
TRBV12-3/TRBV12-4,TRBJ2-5,CASSRGTPGETQYF
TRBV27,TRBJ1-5,CASSFMGQPQHF
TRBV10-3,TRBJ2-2,CAIKKGLAGQGAGELFF
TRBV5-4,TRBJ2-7,CASSTQGSYEQYF
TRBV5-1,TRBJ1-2,CASSLQGANYGYTF
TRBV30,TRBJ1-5,CAWSVKDNQPQHF
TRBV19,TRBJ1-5,CASSDSLSNQPQHF
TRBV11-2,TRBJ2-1,CASSLDPGIAYNEQFF
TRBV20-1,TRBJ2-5,CSARGQRETQYF
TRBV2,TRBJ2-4,CASGPEGLAGAVGYF
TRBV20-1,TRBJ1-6,CSAREAGSYNSPLHF
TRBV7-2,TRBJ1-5,CASSLETLGNQPQHF
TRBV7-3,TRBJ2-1,CASSNSGGAFDEQFF
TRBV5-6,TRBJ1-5,CASSLAGSNQPQHF
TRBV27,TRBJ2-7,CASSFSRDVQSYEQYF
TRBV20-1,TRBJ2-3,CSARDTAVDTQYF
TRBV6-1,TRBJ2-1,CASSRGSYNEQFF
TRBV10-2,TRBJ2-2,CASSERVGAHTGELFF
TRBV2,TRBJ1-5,CASRQGPGQPQHF
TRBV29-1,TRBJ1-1,CSEKTGLNTEAFF
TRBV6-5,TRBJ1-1,CASRYLEGLEAFF
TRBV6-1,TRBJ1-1,CASSNNIGVSMNTEAFF
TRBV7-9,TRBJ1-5,CASSFGPDQPQHF
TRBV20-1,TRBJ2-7,CSARVPGLNYEQYF